The T cell receptor beta chain described here comes from a study of tumor and adjacent non-tumor tissue in lung cancer. As to this clonotype: Being one base from a much bigger clone, this may be a read error.

The library came from three nested PCR rounds adapted from ARM-PCR protocols. TCRdb analysed the multiplex PCR reads with MiXCR anew, one entry per CDR3 protein. The sample carries 120,000 or so distinct CDR3 sequences, around three fifths recorded once. This CDR3 comprises 13 residues. This sample's RNA came from whole unsorted tissue. The clonotype was recovered from a man younger than 40 with non-small cell lung cancer. The V call is TRBV12-3 or TRBV12-4, the J call TRBJ2-7, with D possibly TRBD2 on 6 matching bases. Sequencing was performed on lung tumor tissue. DNA for the CDR3: TGTACCAGCAGTTTGGGGGGCTCCTACGAGCAGTACTTC. Residues: CTSSLGGSYEQYF.